A selection of T cell receptor beta chains follows, all from one sample in a study of T cells in Graves' hyperthyroidism and ophthalmopathy. TCRdb fed the multiplex PCR reads into MiXCR, producing one record per CDR3 protein. The sample includes about 520,000 distinct CDR3 sequences, around 22% of them seen just once. The sequencing input was blood. The receptors were sampled from a woman in her twenties or thirties with Graves' ophthalmopathy. Both conserved end residues are part of each CDR3. The order of the fields is clone size, D gene, J gene, V gene, CDR3 protein, CDR3 DNA. D genes are given only for firm matches. The size field is filled for only some rows; it gives once, few, many or a size class.

clone size: -
D gene: -
J gene: TRBJ2-7
V gene: TRBV15
CDR3 protein: CATSISRVHEQYF
CDR3 DNA: TGTGCCACCAGTATTTCGCGGGTCCACGAGCAGTACTTC

clone size: few
D gene: TRBD1
J gene: TRBJ2-2
V gene: TRBV11-2
CDR3 protein: CASSLDGAGGTGELFF
CDR3 DNA: TGTGCCAGCAGCTTAGATGGGGCAGGGGGCACCGGGGAGCTGTTTTTT

clone size: -
D gene: -
J gene: TRBJ1-1
V gene: TRBV30
CDR3 protein: CAWVRGANTEAFF
CDR3 DNA: TGTGCCTGGGTAAGGGGGGCGAACACTGAAGCTTTCTTT

clone size: many
D gene: -
J gene: TRBJ2-7
V gene: TRBV6-1
CDR3 protein: CASNPRDLTSNEQYF
CDR3 DNA: TGTGCCAGCAATCCCCGGGACTTGACCTCTAACGAGCAGTACTTC

clone size: -
D gene: -
J gene: TRBJ1-1
V gene: TRBV10-3
CDR3 protein: CAISESTPGGNTEAFF
CDR3 DNA: TGTGCCATCAGTGAGTCGACACCGGGAGGGAACACTGAAGCTTTCTTT

clone size: -
D gene: -
J gene: TRBJ1-6
V gene: TRBV27
CDR3 protein: CASSLLGGTLHF
CDR3 DNA: TGTGCCAGCAGTTTACTCGGAGGCACCCTCCACTTT

clone size: few
D gene: TRBD1
J gene: TRBJ1-1
V gene: TRBV6-5
CDR3 protein: CASSYSGGTGGRAEAFF
CDR3 DNA: TGTGCCAGCAGTTACTCGGGTGGGACAGGGGGTAGAGCTGAAGCTTTCTTT

clone size: many
D gene: -
J gene: TRBJ2-5
V gene: TRBV15
CDR3 protein: CATSRPGVQETQYF
CDR3 DNA: TGTGCCACCAGCAGGCCCGGGGTCCAAGAGACCCAGTACTTC

clone size: many
D gene: -
J gene: TRBJ1-3
V gene: TRBV6-1
CDR3 protein: CASSEGGVNGNTIYF
CDR3 DNA: TGTGCCAGCAGTGAAGGAGGGGTAAATGGAAACACCATATATTTT

clone size: few
D gene: -
J gene: TRBJ2-5
V gene: TRBV20-1
CDR3 protein: CSARGPDQETQYF
CDR3 DNA: TGCAGTGCTAGAGGACCCGACCAAGAGACCCAGTACTTC

clone size: many
D gene: -
J gene: TRBJ1-1
V gene: TRBV28
CDR3 protein: CASRSSGFGGNTEAFF
CDR3 DNA: TGTGCCAGCAGATCTTCAGGGTTCGGGGGGAACACTGAAGCTTTCTTT

clone size: many
D gene: -
J gene: TRBJ1-2
V gene: TRBV5-1
CDR3 protein: CASSLTVGSDGYTF
CDR3 DNA: TGCGCCAGCAGCTTGACAGTGGGGTCGGATGGCTACACCTTC

clone size: many
D gene: TRBD1
J gene: TRBJ2-7
V gene: TRBV6-5
CDR3 protein: CASSNPRQGSYEQYF
CDR3 DNA: TGTGCCAGCAGTAACCCAAGACAGGGGAGCTACGAGCAGTACTTC

clone size: many
D gene: TRBD1
J gene: TRBJ2-3
V gene: TRBV7-2
CDR3 protein: CASSSGQQSTDTQYF
CDR3 DNA: TGTGCCAGCAGCTCGGGACAGCAAAGCACAGATACGCAGTATTTT

clone size: -
D gene: -
J gene: TRBJ1-2
V gene: TRBV30
CDR3 protein: CAWNQYDTGSYGYTF
CDR3 DNA: TGTGCCTGGAACCAATACGACACAGGAAGCTATGGCTACACCTTC

clone size: many
D gene: -
J gene: TRBJ1-1
V gene: TRBV7-8
CDR3 protein: CASSLSRGVGTEAFF
CDR3 DNA: TGTGCCAGCAGCTTATCTAGGGGAGTCGGTACTGAAGCTTTCTTT

clone size: -
D gene: -
J gene: TRBJ2-7
V gene: TRBV27
CDR3 protein: CASSPGPRSQYF
CDR3 DNA: TGTGCCAGCAGCCCTGGACCTAGATCTCAGTACTTC

clone size: -
D gene: TRBD2
J gene: TRBJ2-5
V gene: TRBV14
CDR3 protein: CASSPGLAKRETQYF
CDR3 DNA: TGTGCCAGCAGCCCGGGACTAGCGAAGAGAGAGACCCAGTACTTC

clone size: many
D gene: -
J gene: TRBJ2-7
V gene: TRBV11-1
CDR3 protein: CASSLLAGNEQYF
CDR3 DNA: TGTGCCAGCAGCTTATTGGCAGGGAACGAGCAGTACTTC

clone size: few
D gene: TRBD2
J gene: TRBJ2-6
V gene: TRBV6-2/TRBV6-3
CDR3 protein: CASSRRTSGGSGANVLTF
CDR3 DNA: TGTGCCAGCAGTCGTCGGACTAGCGGGGGCTCTGGGGCCAACGTCCTGACTTTC

clone size: -
D gene: -
J gene: TRBJ2-7
V gene: TRBV10-3
CDR3 protein: CAISNTTGSSGEQYF
CDR3 DNA: TGTGCCATCAGCAACACTACAGGCAGCAGTGGCGAGCAGTACTTC

clone size: -
D gene: TRBD1
J gene: TRBJ2-4
V gene: TRBV27
CDR3 protein: CASRTGQKNIQYF
CDR3 DNA: TGTGCCAGCAGGACGGGACAGAAAAACATTCAGTACTTC

clone size: -
D gene: -
J gene: TRBJ2-5
V gene: TRBV28
CDR3 protein: CASSSGVEETQYF
CDR3 DNA: TGTGCCAGCAGTTCTGGGGTAGAAGAGACCCAGTACTTC

clone size: few
D gene: -
J gene: TRBJ2-2
V gene: TRBV4-2
CDR3 protein: CASSQVIPNTGELFF
CDR3 DNA: TGTGCCAGCAGCCAAGTAATCCCGAACACCGGGGAGCTGTTTTTT

clone size: many
D gene: -
J gene: TRBJ2-2
V gene: TRBV5-1
CDR3 protein: CASSMGFRDTGELFF
CDR3 DNA: TGCGCCAGCAGCATGGGCTTCAGGGACACCGGGGAGCTGTTTTTT

clone size: many
D gene: -
J gene: TRBJ1-1
V gene: TRBV7-9
CDR3 protein: CASSDQYYTEAFF
CDR3 DNA: TGTGCCAGCAGCGATCAATACTACACTGAAGCTTTCTTT

clone size: many
D gene: -
J gene: TRBJ1-1
V gene: TRBV13
CDR3 protein: CASSLGGRGTEAFF
CDR3 DNA: TGTGCCAGCAGCTTAGGGGGGCGCGGCACTGAAGCTTTCTTT

clone size: -
D gene: TRBD2
J gene: TRBJ2-7
V gene: TRBV12-3/TRBV12-4
CDR3 protein: CASSRLAGGPEQYF
CDR3 DNA: TGTGCCAGCAGTCGACTAGCGGGGGGGCCGGAGCAGTACTTC

clone size: -
D gene: -
J gene: TRBJ2-5
V gene: TRBV24-1
CDR3 protein: CATSDSRGQWETQYF
CDR3 DNA: TGTGCCACCAGTGATTCTCGGGGGCAGTGGGAGACCCAGTACTTC

clone size: many
D gene: TRBD1
J gene: TRBJ1-5
V gene: TRBV20-1
CDR3 protein: CSVDRQVSNQPQHF
CDR3 DNA: TGCAGTGTGGACAGGCAAGTTAGCAATCAGCCCCAGCATTTT

clone size: many
D gene: -
J gene: TRBJ2-5
V gene: TRBV5-6
CDR3 protein: CASSVRTGIETQYF
CDR3 DNA: TGTGCCAGCAGCGTAAGGACCGGGATCGAGACCCAGTACTTC

clone size: many
D gene: TRBD2
J gene: TRBJ2-4
V gene: TRBV12-3/TRBV12-4
CDR3 protein: CASSFSPAGGNIQYF
CDR3 DNA: TGTGCCAGCAGTTTTTCCCCTGCGGGGGGGAACATTCAGTACTTC

clone size: many
D gene: -
J gene: TRBJ1-5
V gene: TRBV12-3/TRBV12-4
CDR3 protein: CASTYHRSYSNQPQHF
CDR3 DNA: TGTGCCAGCACATACCACAGGAGTTATAGCAATCAGCCCCAGCATTTT

clone size: many
D gene: -
J gene: TRBJ1-5
V gene: TRBV6-2/TRBV6-3
CDR3 protein: CASSRDPISNQPQHF
CDR3 DNA: TGTGCCAGCAGCCGGGACCCGATCTCCAATCAGCCCCAGCATTTT

clone size: many
D gene: -
J gene: TRBJ1-5
V gene: TRBV7-9
CDR3 protein: CASSPPGSYSNQPQHF
CDR3 DNA: TGTGCCAGCAGCCCCCCGGGGTCTTATAGCAATCAGCCCCAGCATTTT

clone size: many
D gene: -
J gene: TRBJ1-2
V gene: TRBV27
CDR3 protein: CASSFSTGGIYGYTF
CDR3 DNA: TGTGCCAGCAGTTTTTCGACAGGCGGGATCTATGGCTACACCTTC

clone size: many
D gene: TRBD1
J gene: TRBJ2-2
V gene: TRBV4-1
CDR3 protein: CASSQLQGVTGELFF
CDR3 DNA: TGCGCCAGCAGCCAACTACAGGGGGTCACCGGGGAGCTGTTTTTT

clone size: many
D gene: -
J gene: TRBJ2-7
V gene: TRBV20-1
CDR3 protein: CSARGQGYYEQYF
CDR3 DNA: TGCAGTGCTAGAGGTCAGGGTTACTACGAGCAGTACTTC

clone size: many
D gene: -
J gene: TRBJ2-7
V gene: TRBV6-5
CDR3 protein: CASSFTDRPPYYEQYF
CDR3 DNA: TGTGCCAGCAGTTTCACGGACAGACCCCCTTATTACGAGCAGTACTTC

clone size: many
D gene: -
J gene: TRBJ2-5
V gene: TRBV19
CDR3 protein: CASSIEDLETQYF
CDR3 DNA: TGTGCCAGTAGTATTGAAGACCTAGAGACCCAGTACTTC

clone size: -
D gene: TRBD2
J gene: TRBJ2-5
V gene: TRBV30
CDR3 protein: CAWSVNSGEGETQYF
CDR3 DNA: TGTGCCTGGAGTGTAAATTCCGGGGAGGGGGAGACCCAGTACTTC